The rows below give T cell receptor beta chains drawn from one sample of a study of cytomegalovirus exposure and HLA in healthy donors. Measured with immunoSEQ multiplex PCR; TCRdb has only the in-frame clones, and not every one. Among approximately 170,000 clones listed, 85% were seen once. Sequencing used PBMCs. The receptor source for this set is a man aged 18-30 years in good health and CMV-seropositive. Both conserved end residues are part of each CDR3. The D gene is left open where the match is weak. Size is omitted from some rows. Given values are once, few, many or a class for expanded clones.

V gene	J gene	clone size	D gene	CDR3 protein	CDR3 DNA
TRBV7-3	TRBJ1-1	.	.	CASSFSESTEAFF	TGTGCCAGCAGCTTCTCGGAGAGCACTGAAGCTTTCTTT
TRBV30	TRBJ2-7	.	.	CAWSRQAVYEQYF	TGTGCCTGGAGTAGACAGGCCGTCTACGAGCAGTACTTC
TRBV5-1	TRBJ2-4	.	.	CASREQGAKNIQYF	TGCGCCAGCCGGGAACAGGGAGCCAAAAACATTCAGTACTTC
TRBV5-6	TRBJ2-1	.	.	CASSLGTSNNEQFF	TGTGCCAGCAGCCTGGGGACTTCTAACAATGAGCAGTTCTTC
TRBV28	TRBJ2-2	.	.	CASLSPGELFF	TGTGCCAGCCTATCCCCCGGGGAGCTGTTTTTT
TRBV5-1	TRBJ1-2	.	.	CASRNNRDYGYTF	TGCGCCAGCAGAAACAATCGGGACTATGGCTACACCTTC
TRBV6-5	TRBJ2-2	.	TRBD2	CASRRLAATGELFF	TGTGCCAGCAGAAGGCTAGCGGCCACCGGGGAGCTGTTTTTT
TRBV2	TRBJ1-2	.	.	CASRGGYGYTF	TGTGCCAGCAGGGGGGGCTATGGCTACACCTTC
TRBV14	TRBJ1-2	.	.	CASSQDLRGWYGYTF	TGTGCCAGCAGCCAAGATTTGCGGGGTTGGTATGGCTACACCTTC
TRBV7-9	TRBJ2-1	.	TRBD2	CASRRLAGGYEQFF	TGTGCCAGCAGGCGACTAGCGGGAGGCTATGAGCAGTTCTTC
TRBV6-5	TRBJ1-1	.	.	CASSIRGNTEAFF	TGTGCCAGCAGTATCCGGGGGAACACTGAAGCTTTCTTT
TRBV5-5	TRBJ1-1	.	TRBD1	CASIRTGLGTEAFF	TGTGCCAGCATCAGGACAGGGCTAGGGACTGAAGCTTTCTTT
TRBV6-5	TRBJ2-1	.	TRBD2	CASSYWTSGGYNEQFF	TGTGCCAGCAGTTACTGGACTAGCGGGGGGTACAATGAGCAGTTCTTC
TRBV4-1	TRBJ2-7	.	TRBD1	CASSHPARDRGHEQYF	TGCGCCAGCAGCCACCCCGCCCGGGACAGGGGCCACGAGCAGTACTTC
TRBV5-1	TRBJ2-2	.	TRBD2	CASTSGQNTGELFF	TGCGCCAGTACTAGCGGGCAGAACACCGGGGAGCTGTTTTTT
TRBV10-3	TRBJ2-1	.	TRBD2	CAISESIGLAGYNEQFF	TGTGCCATCAGTGAGTCGATAGGACTAGCGGGCTACAATGAGCAGTTCTTC
TRBV7-2	TRBJ2-7	.	.	CASSFDALEGYEQYF	TGTGCCAGCAGCTTTGATGCTTTGGAGGGGTACGAGCAGTACTTC
TRBV2	TRBJ2-7	.	TRBD2	CASREGLAGGLSSYEQYF	TGTGCCAGCAGAGAAGGACTAGCGGGGGGCCTAAGCTCCTACGAGCAGTACTTC
TRBV9	TRBJ2-5	.	TRBD2	CASSPRVAGGKETQYF	TGTGCCAGCAGCCCTCGTGTGGCGGGAGGCAAAGAGACCCAGTACTTC
TRBV30	TRBJ1-4	once	.	CASEGENEKLFF	TGTGCCTCTGAAGGGGAAAATGAAAAACTGTTTTTT
TRBV30	TRBJ1-2	.	TRBD1	CAWTDRNYGYTF	TGTGCCTGGACGGACAGGAACTATGGCTACACCTTC
TRBV19	TRBJ1-1	once	TRBD1	CASKDRGRTEAFF	TGTGCCAGTAAAGACAGGGGGAGGACTGAAGCTTTCTTT
TRBV28	TRBJ2-7	.	TRBD1	CASSLSDRAYEQYF	TGTGCCAGCAGTTTGTCTGACAGGGCCTACGAGCAGTACTTC
TRBV27	TRBJ2-2	once	TRBD1	CASSFRGPNTGELFF	TGTGCCAGCAGTTTCAGGGGGCCCAACACCGGGGAGCTGTTTTTT
TRBV7-2	TRBJ2-1	.	.	CASSTGTLYNEQFF	TGTGCCAGCAGCACCGGGACACTCTACAATGAGCAGTTCTTC
TRBV5-1	TRBJ1-2	.	.	CASSVDRNGYTF	TGCGCCAGCAGCGTCGACAGGAATGGCTACACCTTC
TRBV15	TRBJ2-3	.	TRBD2	CATGLAGGTDTQYF	TGTGCCACCGGACTAGCGGGAGGTACAGATACGCAGTATTTT
TRBV7-3	TRBJ2-3	.	TRBD1	CASSPGTGVSTDTQYF	TGTGCCAGCAGCCCCGGGACAGGGGTTAGCACAGATACGCAGTATTTT
TRBV2	TRBJ2-3	once	TRBD2	CASSVIAGGLTDTQYF	TGTGCCAGCAGTGTCATAGCGGGGGGATTAACAGATACGCAGTATTTT
TRBV4-1	TRBJ2-5	.	.	CASSQDEETQYF	TGCGCCAGCAGCCAAGATGAGGAGACCCAGTACTTC
TRBV6-1	TRBJ1-1	.	.	CASSLPGHQNTEAFF	TGTGCCAGCAGTTTGCCGGGACACCAGAACACTGAAGCTTTCTTT
TRBV28	TRBJ2-3	.	TRBD2	CASSPAGTSGRATYTQYF	TGTGCCAGCAGTCCGGCCGGGACTAGCGGGAGGGCCACGTATACGCAGTATTTT
TRBV6-1	TRBJ1-1	.	.	CASTGSTEAFF	TGTGCCAGCACTGGTAGCACTGAAGCTTTCTTT
TRBV28	TRBJ1-1	.	TRBD1	CASSSGQGNLKAEAFF	TGTGCCAGCAGTTCGGGACAGGGAAATCTAAAAGCCGAAGCTTTCTTT
TRBV7-2	TRBJ2-2	.	TRBD1	CASRVQGANTGELFF	TGTGCCAGCAGAGTACAGGGGGCGAACACCGGGGAGCTGTTTTTT
TRBV5-8	TRBJ1-2	.	TRBD1	CASIRRQGSNYGYTF	TGTGCCAGCATCAGGCGACAGGGGAGTAACTATGGCTACACCTTC
TRBV9	TRBJ2-5	.	.	CASSVDPDSQETQYF	TGTGCCAGCAGCGTAGATCCGGACAGCCAAGAGACCCAGTACTTC
TRBV5-1	TRBJ1-1	.	.	CASSLEPQNTEAFF	TGCGCCAGCAGCTTGGAGCCTCAGAACACTGAAGCTTTCTTT
TRBV7-8	TRBJ2-1	.	.	CASSPRMTENEQFF	TGTGCCAGCAGCCCACGGATGACAGAAAATGAGCAGTTCTTC
TRBV19	TRBJ1-1	few	TRBD1	CASSMTGAEAFF	TGTGCCAGTAGTATGACAGGGGCTGAAGCTTTCTTT
TRBV28	TRBJ2-5	.	.	CASSSRTGQETQYF	TGTGCCAGCAGTTCGAGGACTGGTCAAGAGACCCAGTACTTC
TRBV5-6	TRBJ2-2	.	.	CASSHRENTGELFF	TGTGCCAGCAGCCACAGAGAGAACACCGGGGAGCTGTTTTTT
TRBV7-9	TRBJ2-5	.	TRBD1	CASSLGQTKETQYF	TGTGCCAGCAGCTTGGGACAGACAAAGGAGACCCAGTACTTC
TRBV5-1	TRBJ2-1	.	.	CASSLADEQFF	TGCGCCAGCAGCTTGGCCGATGAGCAGTTCTTC
TRBV5-1	TRBJ2-5	.	.	CASSLAVSRETQYF	TGCGCCAGCAGCTTGGCCGTTAGCCGGGAGACCCAGTACTTC
TRBV2	TRBJ2-5	once	.	CASSGGLAQETQYF	TGTGCCAGCAGTGGGGGACTGGCCCAAGAGACCCAGTACTTC
TRBV10-3	TRBJ2-7	.	.	CAVRRVRPNEQYF	TGTGCCGTACGCCGGGTCCGACCCAACGAGCAGTACTTC
TRBV5-1	TRBJ2-5	.	TRBD2	CASSSGLVEETQYF	TGCGCCAGCAGCTCCGGACTAGTCGAAGAGACCCAGTACTTC
TRBV9	TRBJ1-6	.	.	CASSVEYGNSPLHF	TGTGCCAGCAGCGTTGAGTACGGTAATTCACCCCTCCACTTT
TRBV7-9	TRBJ1-2	.	.	CASTPPGYGYTF	TGTGCCAGCACCCCTCCCGGTTATGGCTACACCTTC
TRBV6-6	TRBJ2-7	.	TRBD2	CASSYFLAGSYEQYF	TGTGCCAGCAGTTACTTCTTAGCGGGAAGCTACGAGCAGTACTTC
TRBV28	TRBJ1-2	.	.	CASSSGTAYGYTF	TGTGCCAGCAGTTCCGGGACTGCATATGGCTACACCTTC
TRBV2	TRBJ2-5	.	.	CASRGLEGETQYF	TGTGCCAGCAGGGGGCTTGAAGGAGAGACCCAGTACTTC
TRBV9	TRBJ2-1	.	.	CASSPSGRDHNEQFF	TGTGCCAGCAGCCCTTCCGGGCGGGACCACAATGAGCAGTTCTTC
TRBV6-1	TRBJ1-2	.	.	CASSEGKGDHGYTF	TGTGCCAGCAGTGAAGGCAAGGGAGATCATGGCTACACCTTC
TRBV7-9	TRBJ2-7	.	TRBD2	CASSLAGTSGRPSSYEQYF	TGTGCCAGCAGCTTGGCCGGGACTAGCGGGAGGCCAAGCTCCTACGAGCAGTACTTC